A single sample gave rise to the 30 T cell receptor beta chains below, sequenced in a study of T cell responses to AZD1222 COVID-19 vaccine. The method was immunoSEQ multiplex PCR; TCRdb's version includes in-frame clones alone and lacks a portion of them. This sample has some 150,000 clones, with 92% found just once. This specimen was peripheral blood, taken on day 0 of AZD1222 vaccination. These TCRs come from an adult in good health.

The chain is built from TRBV7-9 and TRBJ1-6; D may be TRBD1 (6 bases). Looked up from germline, CDR1 is SEHNR and CDR2 is FQNEAQ (reference sequence). The CDR3 contains 12 residues. The V end was cut by 8 bases, the J end by 8 bases, with 10 bases between. CDR3 DNA: TGTGCCAGCGGGGGCTCGGATTCACCCCTCCACTTT. Its translation is CASGGSDSPLHF.

The chain combines TRBV7-6 with TRBJ1-5; D is unclear. The CDR3 runs to 16 residues. Germline values: CDR1 SGHVS, CDR2 FNYEAQ. V was shortened by 5 bases and J by 1 base, with 15 bases between the two germline ends. The CDR3 nucleotides are TGTGCCAGCAGCGATCTGCTGGGTCCCAGCAATCAGCCCCAGCATTTT. Translation: CASSDLLGPSNQPQHF.

This chain uses TRBV5-4 with TRBJ2-3; D is unclear. The V end lost 1 base, the J end lost 1 base, and 10 bases lay between the germline ends. Germline assignment: CDR1 SGHNT and CDR2 YYREEE (reference sequence). The CDR3 length is 15 residues. The DNA of the CDR3 is TGTGCCAGCAGCTTGAGAAAAACGGGCACAGATACGCAGTATTTT. Encoded protein: CASSLRKTGTDTQYF.

The rearrangement joins TRBV9 to TRBJ2-1, with a weak D call TRBD1 (5 bases). The CDR3 contains 13 residues. The V end lost 3 bases, the J end lost 9 bases, and 13 bases lay between the germline ends. Germline V gene sequence: CDR1 SGDLS, CDR2 YYNGEE. The CDR3 DNA reads TGTGCCAGCAGCGAGACCTGGCAGGGTGAGCAGTTCTTC. It translates to CASSETWQGEQFF.

This chain connects TRBV5-1 to TRBJ2-7; D perhaps matches TRBD2 (6 bases). This CDR3 contains 14 residues. Per the germline V gene, CDR1 is SGHRS and CDR2 is YFSETQ. The V end was cut by 7 bases, the J end by 2 bases, with 16 bases between. CDR3 in DNA: TGCGCCAGCGGGAAAGGGTGGGGGGCCTACGAGCAGTACTTC. This codes for CASGKGWGAYEQYF. Full variable domain (remainder filled in from reference TRBV5-1 and TRBJ2-7): KAGVTQTPRYLIKTRGQQVTLSCSPISGHRSVSWYQQTPGQGLQFLFEYFSETQRNKGNFPGRFSGRQFSNSRSEMNVSTLELGDSALYLCASGKGWGAYEQYFGPGTRLTVT.

The V gene is TRBV5-5, the J gene TRBJ1-3; no firm D call. From germline, CDR1 is SGHKS and CDR2 YYEKEE (reference sequence). This CDR3 comprises 14 residues. Between the trimmed V and J ends, which lost 1 base and 0 bases, there was a span of 5 bases. DNA for the CDR3: TGTGCCAGCAGCTTGTACGGCTCTGGAAACACCATATATTTT. It specifies CASSLYGSGNTIYF.

The chain couples TRBV5-1 to TRBJ2-7, with a possible D match to TRBD1 (8 bases). The CDR3 is made up of 16 amino acids. The V gene's germline CDR1 is SGHRS and CDR2 YFSETQ. V dropped 0 bases and J dropped 2 bases, with 15 bases sitting between them. CDR3: CASSLDGGTGTYEQYF. CDR3 bases: TGCGCCAGCAGCTTGGACGGGGGGACAGGAACCTACGAGCAGTACTTC.

The J gene is TRBJ2-5, the V gene TRBV29-1; no definite D call. The V and J ends lost 5 bases and 3 bases respectively, with 16 bases between them. The germline V gene has CDR1 SQVTM and CDR2 ANQGSEA. This CDR3 has 14 residues. CDR3 protein: CSVLIRAIEETQYF. Here the CDR3 DNA reads TGCAGCGTTCTAATTCGGGCGATAGAAGAGACCCAGTACTTC.

The chain uses TRBV4-1 and TRBJ2-7; D possibly corresponds to TRBD2 (6 bases). Per the germline V gene, CDR1 is MGHRA and CDR2 is YSYEKL. The germline V and J ends were trimmed by 3 bases and 0 bases, with 12 bases remaining between them. This CDR3 comprises 15 residues. CDR3 amino acids: CASSQMGGSSYEQYF. The CDR3 DNA follows: TGCGCCAGCAGCCAGATGGGAGGCAGCTCCTACGAGCAGTACTTC.

The chain employs TRBV27 and TRBJ2-5; D unclear. V was clipped by 2 bases and J by 2 bases, with 9 bases between them. This CDR3 has 14 residues. Germline V lookup: CDR1 MNHEY, CDR2 SMNVEV (reference sequence). This chain's CDR3 is CASSLLRAQETQYF. The CDR3 DNA reads as TGTGCCAGCAGTTTACTTAGGGCACAAGAGACCCAGTACTTC.

J is TRBJ1-1 and V is TRBV4-2, with a possible D match to TRBD1 (6 bases). V was trimmed by 1 base and J by 7 bases, leaving 19 bases between them. This CDR3 region has 16 residues. Germline assignment: CDR1 LGHNA and CDR2 YNFKEQ. CDR3 region: CASSQGGYGGEGEAFF. CDR3 nucleotide sequence: TGTGCCAGCAGCCAAGGAGGTTACGGGGGCGAAGGTGAAGCTTTCTTT.

This clone was counted a single time. The chain links TRBV10-3 to TRBJ2-7; D is undetermined. Germline values: CDR1 ENHRY, CDR2 SYGVKD. V dropped 3 bases and J dropped 1 base, with 10 bases sitting between them. The CDR3 is 14 residues long. This chain's CDR3 is CAISDEETSYEQYF. The CDR3 bases are TGTGCCATCAGTGATGAGGAAACATCCTACGAGCAGTACTTC.

As concerns this clone: The same CDR3 can be traced to other DNA sequences in this sample. The genes are TRBV4-3 and TRBJ1-5, with 7 positions matching TRBD1. The junction had 6 bases not matched to a gene; V was cut back by 6 bases and J by 1 base. The CDR3 has 15 residues. Germline V lookup: CDR1 LGHNA, CDR2 YSLEER. CDR3 residues: CASSPTGESNQPQHF. The CDR3 DNA reads TGCGCCAGCAGTCCTACAGGGGAGAGCAATCAGCCCCAGCATTTT.

This clone is a singleton in its sample. The V and J genes are TRBV12-3 or TRBV12-4 and TRBJ1-3; D gene unclear. V lost 8 bases and J 1 base, leaving 9 bases between the germline ends. The CDR3 loop spans 13 amino acids. The CDR3 sequence: CASSALSGNTIYF. CDR3 bases: TGTGCCAGCTCGGCCCTTTCTGGAAACACCATATATTTT.

The CDR3: CASSLQGSGELFF. In nucleotides, the CDR3 is TGTGCCAGCAGCTTACAGGGATCCGGGGAGCTGTTTTTT. The rearrangement joins TRBV7-2 to TRBJ2-2; maybe TRBD1 (5 bases). CDR3 size: 13 residues. Germline CDR1 SGHTA, CDR2 FQGNSA. Trimming removed 2 bases at V and 6 bases at J, with 7 bases between.

The chain combines TRBV15 with TRBJ2-7; D not resolved. Trimming shortened V by 0 bases and J by 2 bases, and 8 bases separated the two germline ends. The CDR3 consists of 14 residues. Germline V lookup: CDR1 LNHNV, CDR2 YYDKDF (reference sequence). The CDR3 region is CATSREPIPYEQYF. Here the CDR3 DNA reads TGTGCCACCAGCAGAGAACCCATTCCCTACGAGCAGTACTTC.

This chain uses TRBV29-1 with TRBJ2-5; D not resolved. The CDR3 has 14 amino acids. The V gene's germline CDR1 is SQVTM and CDR2 ANQGSEA. Trimming left V 5 bases short and J 1 base short, with 14 bases between. This CDR3 reads CSVPETVLQETQYF. The CDR3 bases are TGCAGCGTTCCAGAGACGGTGCTCCAAGAGACCCAGTACTTC.

The count of this clone is one. The J gene is TRBJ2-7, the V gene TRBV4-3; D remains unclear. The CDR3 consists of 15 residues. Between the trimmed V and J ends, which lost 0 bases and 1 base, there was a span of 10 bases. Looked up from germline, CDR1 is LGHNA and CDR2 is YSLEER. CDR3 bases: TGCGCCAGCAGCCAAGAATCGCACGGGTCCTACGAGCAGTACTTC. Amino acid sequence: CASSQESHGSYEQYF.

The gene calls are TRBV4-3 and TRBJ1-2; TRBD1 is a possible D gene (6 bases). Deletions cut 0 bases from V and 5 bases from J, with 10 bases between. Germline CDR1 and CDR2: LGHNA and YSLEER. The CDR3 has 14 residues. For the CDR3, the DNA is TGCGCCAGCAGCCAAGATCGTACAGGGTATGGCTACACCTTC. This encodes CASSQDRTGYGYTF.

The chain recombines TRBV6-2 or TRBV6-3 with TRBJ2-5; 7 nucleotides line up with TRBD1. CDR1 is MNHEY, CDR2 SVGEGT, per germline. The CDR3 has 16 amino acids. Trimming removed 0 bases from V and 4 bases from J; junction bases left unmatched: 8. CDR3 nucleotides: TGTGCCAGCAGTTACTCAGCCGGGACAGCACTAGAGACCCAGTACTTC. Protein sequence: CASSYSAGTALETQYF.

The chain links TRBV7-9 to TRBJ1-1; D uncertain. Per germline, CDR1 SEHNR and CDR2 FQNEAQ (reference sequence). V shed 1 base and J shed 6 bases, with 12 bases lying between them. The CDR3 runs to 14 residues. CDR3 amino acids: CASSLVLSVSEAFF. The CDR3 DNA reads TGTGCCAGCAGCTTAGTACTTTCCGTTTCTGAAGCTTTCTTT.

The CDR3 loop is CASSVGHNQPQHF. The CDR3 nucleotides are TGTGCCAGCAGCGTGGGCCACAATCAGCCCCAGCATTTT. The chain couples TRBV9 to TRBJ1-5; no definite D call. The CDR3 spans 13 residues. V lost 2 bases to trimming and J lost 3 bases, with 6 bases between them. Looked up from germline, CDR1 is SGDLS and CDR2 is YYNGEE.

The chain employs TRBV5-5 and TRBJ2-7; no clear D. Trimming took off 4 bases at V and 6 bases at J, with 11 bases between the two ends. There are 12 residues in the CDR3. Looked up from germline, CDR1 is SGHKS and CDR2 is YYEKEE (reference sequence). The CDR3 nucleotides read TGTGCCAGCAGCCCACCGAGACCCGAGCAGTACTTC. Its translation: CASSPPRPEQYF.

The rearrangement uses TRBV5-1 and TRBJ1-5, with a tentative D call TRBD1 (6 bases). CDR1 SGHRS and CDR2 YFSETQ come from the germline V gene. V was cut by 4 bases and J by 7 bases, with 15 bases left in between. This CDR3 contains 14 residues. The DNA for the CDR3 is TGCGCCAGCAGCCAACAGGGAGGGGGACAGCCCCAGCATTTT. Residues: CASSQQGGGQPQHF.

The gene calls are TRBV6-5 and TRBJ2-5; TRBD2 is a possible D gene (6 bases). The germline V and J ends were trimmed by 7 bases and 3 bases, with 12 bases remaining between them. The CDR3 consists of 13 residues. Germline CDR1 MNHEY, CDR2 SVGAGI. CDR3 residues: CASKAPGEETQYF. DNA for the CDR3: TGTGCCAGCAAGGCTCCGGGGGAAGAGACCCAGTACTTC.

CDR3 sequence reads: CASSSRLAGGPYNEQFF. In nucleotides, the CDR3 is TGTGCCAGCAGCTCGAGACTAGCGGGGGGCCCTTACAATGAGCAGTTCTTC. The chain couples TRBV13 to TRBJ2-1; TRBD2 matches at 13 bases. The CDR3 contains 17 residues. Germline values: CDR1 PRHDT, CDR2 FYEKMQ (reference sequence). The V and J ends lost 4 bases and 4 bases, in that order; junction bases with no gene match: 7.

CDR3 in amino acids: CASSARQGALTDTQYF. The CDR3 bases are TGTGCCAGCAGCGCCCGACAGGGGGCCCTCACAGATACGCAGTATTTT. The chain uses TRBV4-2 and TRBJ2-3, with 10 positions matching TRBD1. The germline CDR1 and CDR2 sequences are LGHNA and YNFKEQ. V lost 5 bases to trimming and J lost 2 bases; unmatched junction nucleotides: 7. The CDR3 is 16 residues long.

This clone showed up just once. The chain employs TRBV28 and TRBJ1-2; 9 bases line up with TRBD1. V gave up 5 bases and J gave up 1 base; unmatched junction bases: 11. The CDR3 totals 17 residues. Germline lookup yields CDR1 MDHEN and CDR2 SYDVKM. As DNA, the CDR3 is TGTGCCAGCAGTCTCAACCCTGGGACAGGGAATAACTATGGCTACACCTTC. Its protein product is CASSLNPGTGNNYGYTF.

The chain combines TRBV18 with TRBJ2-7; TRBD1 matches at 8 bases. CDR1 KGHSH and CDR2 LQKENI come from the germline V gene. J lost 0 bases, V lost 4 bases, and 2 bases had no gene match. The CDR3 runs 14 residues. The CDR3 coding sequence is TGTGCCAGCTCACGTGACAGGGGCTCCTACGAGCAGTACTTC. Its translation: CASSRDRGSYEQYF.

V gene TRBV9 combines with J gene TRBJ1-4, with a weak D call TRBD1 (5 bases). The CDR3 contains 15 residues. The germline V gene has CDR1 SGDLS and CDR2 YYNGEE. V was trimmed by 2 bases and J by 8 bases, leaving 16 bases between them. The CDR3 coding sequence is TGTGCCAGCAGCGTTGATCCAGGGAGGGAGGAAAAACTGTTTTTT. The encoded protein is CASSVDPGREEKLFF.